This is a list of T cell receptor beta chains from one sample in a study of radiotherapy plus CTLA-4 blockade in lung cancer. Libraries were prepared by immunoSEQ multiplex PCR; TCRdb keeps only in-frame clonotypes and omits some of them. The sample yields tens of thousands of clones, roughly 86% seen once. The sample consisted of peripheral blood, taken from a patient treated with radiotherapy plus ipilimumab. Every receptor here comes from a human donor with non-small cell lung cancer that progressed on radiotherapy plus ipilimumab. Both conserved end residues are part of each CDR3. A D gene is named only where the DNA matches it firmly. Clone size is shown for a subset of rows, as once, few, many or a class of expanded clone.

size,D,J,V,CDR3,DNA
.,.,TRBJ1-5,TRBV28,CASRPIRGSNQPQHF,TGTGCCAGCAGACCCATCAGGGGTAGCAATCAGCCCCAGCATTTT
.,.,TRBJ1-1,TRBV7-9,CASSLSTENTEAFF,TGTGCCAGCAGCTTATCAACAGAGAACACTGAAGCTTTCTTT
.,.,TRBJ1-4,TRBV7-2,CASSRLPDVEKLFF,TGTGCCAGCAGCCGACTACCGGACGTTGAAAAACTGTTTTTT
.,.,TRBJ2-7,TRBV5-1,CASSLRGSYEQYF,TGCGCCAGCAGTTTACGGGGGTCCTACGAGCAGTACTTC
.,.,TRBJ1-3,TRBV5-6,CASSLRGAHSGNTIYF,TGTGCCAGCAGCTTGAGAGGGGCCCACTCTGGAAACACCATATATTTT
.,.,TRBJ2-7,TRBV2,CASSRGRGSTDEQYF,TGTGCCAGCAGTAGAGGAAGGGGGTCTACGGACGAGCAGTACTTC
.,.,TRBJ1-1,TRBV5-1,CASSSEGGWNTEAFF,TGCGCCAGCAGCTCTGAGGGGGGCTGGAACACTGAAGCTTTCTTT
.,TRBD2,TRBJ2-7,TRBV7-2,CASIARLAGGQSYEQYF,TGTGCCAGCATCGCACGACTAGCGGGAGGGCAATCCTACGAGCAGTACTTC
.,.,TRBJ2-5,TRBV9,CASSARWTQYF,TGTGCCAGCAGCGCCCGGTGGACCCAGTACTTC
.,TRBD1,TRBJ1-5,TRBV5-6,CASSAGTGGQPQHF,TGTGCCAGCAGCGCCGGGACAGGGGGCCAGCCCCAGCATTTT
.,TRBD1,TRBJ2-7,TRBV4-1,CASSQPGQGSYEQYF,TGCGCCAGCAGCCAACCGGGACAGGGATCCTACGAGCAGTACTTC
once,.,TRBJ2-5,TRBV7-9,CASSFTNSRQETQYF,TGTGCCAGCAGCTTTACGAACAGCAGACAAGAGACCCAGTACTTC
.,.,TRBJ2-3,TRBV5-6,CASSLVGPRTDTQYF,TGTGCCAGCAGCTTGGTGGGACCCAGAACAGATACGCAGTATTTT
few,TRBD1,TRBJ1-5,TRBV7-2,CATSQGGRQPQHF,TGTGCCACATCTCAAGGGGGCCGACAGCCCCAGCATTTT
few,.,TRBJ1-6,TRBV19,CASAEGGSSSPLHF,TGTGCCAGCGCAGAAGGGGGGAGTAGTTCACCCCTCCACTTT
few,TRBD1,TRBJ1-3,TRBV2,CASNQGGPGNTIYF,TGTGCCAGCAATCAAGGGGGCCCCGGAAACACCATATATTTT
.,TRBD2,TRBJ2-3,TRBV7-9,CASSSTSGSSHTQYF,TGTGCCAGCAGCTCAACTAGCGGGAGTTCGCATACGCAGTATTTT
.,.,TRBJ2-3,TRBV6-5,CASSRMSGTDTQYF,TGTGCCAGCTCCCGGATGAGTGGCACAGATACGCAGTATTTT
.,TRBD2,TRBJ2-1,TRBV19,CASSQGTSGLGEQFF,TGTGCCAGTAGTCAGGGGACTAGCGGACTCGGGGAGCAGTTCTTC
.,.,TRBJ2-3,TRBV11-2,CASSFDPGRTQYF,TGTGCCAGCAGCTTCGACCCTGGGCGTACGCAGTATTTT
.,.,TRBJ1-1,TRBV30,CAWIKGQEAFF,TGTGCCTGGATAAAGGGCCAGGAAGCTTTCTTT
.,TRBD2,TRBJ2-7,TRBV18,CASSPLAGAWEQYF,TGTGCCAGCTCACCACTAGCGGGAGCCTGGGAGCAGTACTTC
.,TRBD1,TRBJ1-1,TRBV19,CASSMWTGRTEAFF,TGTGCCAGTAGTATGTGGACAGGGCGGACTGAAGCTTTCTTT
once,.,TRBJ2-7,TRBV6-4,CASVGMSLRVRDFYEQYF,TGTGCCAGCGTTGGCATGTCACTCAGGGTCCGGGACTTCTACGAGCAGTACTTC
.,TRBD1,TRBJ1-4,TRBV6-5,CASSITGGDEKLFF,TGTGCCAGCAGTATTACAGGGGGGGATGAAAAACTGTTTTTT
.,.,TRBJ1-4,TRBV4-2,CASSQGALNEKLFF,TGTGCCAGCAGCCAGGGGGCTTTAAATGAAAAACTGTTTTTT
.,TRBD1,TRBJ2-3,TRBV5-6,CASGSRGHGTDTQYF,TGTGCCAGCGGCTCCAGGGGGCATGGCACAGATACGCAGTATTTT
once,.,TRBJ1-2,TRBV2,CASSEGDGYTF,TGTGCCAGCAGTGAGGGGGATGGCTACACCTTC
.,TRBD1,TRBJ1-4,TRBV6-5,CASSKNRGEKLFF,TGTGCCAGCAGTAAAAACAGGGGTGAAAAACTGTTTTTT
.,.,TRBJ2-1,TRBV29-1,CSVTPLLAHNEQFF,TGCAGCGTTACCCCTCTACTAGCACACAATGAGCAGTTCTTC
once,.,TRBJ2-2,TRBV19,CASSIGGRNTGELFF,TGTGCCAGTAGTATAGGTGGGAGGAACACCGGGGAGCTGTTTTTT
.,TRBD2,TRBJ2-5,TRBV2,CASSQTLAGQETQYF,TGTGCCAGCAGTCAGACCCTAGCGGGTCAAGAGACCCAGTACTTC
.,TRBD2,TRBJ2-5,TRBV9,CASTVAGGTGETQYF,TGTGCCAGCACCGTGGCGGGGGGAACGGGGGAGACCCAGTACTTC
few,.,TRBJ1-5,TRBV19,CASSRLRGDNQPQHF,TGTGCCAGTAGTCGCCTCCGGGGTGACAATCAGCCCCAGCATTTT
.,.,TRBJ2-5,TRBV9,CASTRPPSETQYF,TGTGCCAGCACCCGACCTCCCAGCGAGACCCAGTACTTC
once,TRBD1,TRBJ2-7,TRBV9,CASLEDRGRFYEQYF,TGTGCCAGCTTAGAAGACAGGGGGCGCTTTTACGAGCAGTACTTC
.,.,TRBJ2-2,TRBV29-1,CSARDLYPF,TGCAGCGCACGGGACCTTTACCCATTT
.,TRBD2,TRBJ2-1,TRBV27,CASSYETPGLGAYNEQFF,TGTGCCAGCAGTTATGAGACTCCGGGACTAGGCGCCTACAATGAGCAGTTCTTC
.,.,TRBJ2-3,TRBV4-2,CASSQELKGTTDTQYF,TGTGCCAGCAGCCAAGAGCTAAAGGGCACCACAGATACGCAGTATTTT
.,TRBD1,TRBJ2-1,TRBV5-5,CASSLGMGGQGFPSYNEQFF,TGTGCCAGCAGCCTGGGAATGGGGGGACAGGGTTTCCCTAGCTACAATGAGCAGTTCTTC
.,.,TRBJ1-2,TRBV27,CASSLEGTGVYYGYTF,TGTGCCAGCAGTTTAGAAGGGACGGGGGTATACTATGGCTACACCTTC
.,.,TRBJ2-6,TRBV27,CASSLGLRPSGANVLTF,TGTGCCAGCAGTTTAGGCCTGCGACCCTCTGGGGCCAACGTCCTGACTTTC
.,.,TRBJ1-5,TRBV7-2,CASSPDTNQPQHF,TGTGCCAGCAGCCCAGACACGAATCAGCCCCAGCATTTT
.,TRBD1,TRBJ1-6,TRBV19,CASSIGTEGSPLHF,TGTGCCAGTAGTATCGGGACAGAAGGTTCACCCCTCCACTTT
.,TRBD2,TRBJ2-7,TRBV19,CASSIGLAGSEQYF,TGTGCCAGTAGTATAGGGCTAGCGGGGAGCGAGCAGTACTTC
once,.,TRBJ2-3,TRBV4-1,CASSQSGPDTQYF,TGCGCCAGCAGCCAGAGTGGCCCAGATACGCAGTATTTT
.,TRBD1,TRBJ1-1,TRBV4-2,CASGQGPNTEAFF,TGTGCCAGCGGACAGGGGCCTAACACTGAAGCTTTCTTT
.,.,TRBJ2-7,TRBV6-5,CASSYSTGAPYEQYF,TGTGCCAGCAGTTACTCAACGGGGGCACCCTACGAGCAGTACTTC
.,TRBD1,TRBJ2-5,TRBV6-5,CASSSPGQGAGETQYF,TGTGCCAGCAGTTCCCCGGGACAGGGGGCCGGAGAGACCCAGTACTTC
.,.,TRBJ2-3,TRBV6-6,CASSYTRGTDTQYF,TGTGCCAGCAGTTACACCCGGGGGACAGATACGCAGTATTTT
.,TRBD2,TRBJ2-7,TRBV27,CASSLRREIHEQYF,TGTGCCAGCAGTTTGAGGCGGGAGATCCACGAGCAGTACTTC
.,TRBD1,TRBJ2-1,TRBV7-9,CASSADRTGSNEQFF,TGTGCCAGCAGCGCAGACAGGACAGGATCTAATGAGCAGTTCTTC
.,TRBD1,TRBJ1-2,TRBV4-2,CASSQEIVGTGWMRGGYTF,TGTGCCAGCAGCCAAGAGATTGTTGGGACAGGGTGGATGAGGGGAGGCTACACCTTC
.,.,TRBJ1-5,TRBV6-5,CASSVRDGNQPQHF,TGTGCCAGCAGTGTCCGGGACGGCAATCAGCCCCAGCATTTT
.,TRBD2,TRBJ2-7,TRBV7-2,CASSLTGLAAFSYEQYF,TGTGCCAGCAGCTTGACAGGACTAGCGGCCTTCTCCTACGAGCAGTACTTC
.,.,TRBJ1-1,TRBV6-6,CASRETGGGTEAFF,TGTGCCAGCAGGGAGACAGGCGGCGGCACTGAAGCTTTCTTT
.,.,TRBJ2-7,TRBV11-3,CASSLLSEQYF,TGTGCCAGCAGCTTACTATCCGAGCAGTACTTC